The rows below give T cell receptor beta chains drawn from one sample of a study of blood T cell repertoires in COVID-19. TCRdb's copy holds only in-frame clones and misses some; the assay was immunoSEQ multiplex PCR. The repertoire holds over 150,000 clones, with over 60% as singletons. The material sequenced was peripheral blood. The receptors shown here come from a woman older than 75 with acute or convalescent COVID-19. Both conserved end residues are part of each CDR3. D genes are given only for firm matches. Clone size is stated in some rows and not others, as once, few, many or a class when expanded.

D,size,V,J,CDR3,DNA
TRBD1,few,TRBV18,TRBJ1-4,CASSQKQGNEKLFF,TGTGCCAGCTCACAGAAACAGGGGAATGAAAAACTGTTTTTT
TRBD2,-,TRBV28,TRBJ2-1,CASSLASGVAYNEQFF,TGTGCCAGCAGTTTGGCTAGCGGGGTCGCCTACAATGAGCAGTTCTTC
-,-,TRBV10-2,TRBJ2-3,CASSDLEATDTQYF,TGCGCCAGCAGTGACTTGGAGGCCACAGATACGCAGTATTTT
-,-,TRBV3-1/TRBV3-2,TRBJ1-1,CASSQGSGLNTEAFF,TGTGCCAGCAGCCAAGGTTCGGGACTAAACACTGAAGCTTTCTTT
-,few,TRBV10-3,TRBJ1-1,CAIRETTGSTEAFF,TGTGCCATCAGGGAGACTACAGGGTCCACTGAAGCTTTCTTT
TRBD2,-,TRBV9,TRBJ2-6,CASSVGLAGWSPTGANVLTF,TGTGCCAGCAGCGTAGGACTAGCGGGCTGGTCGCCGACCGGGGCCAACGTCCTGACTTTC
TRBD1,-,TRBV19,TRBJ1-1,CASSEGAWGTEAFF,TGTGCCAGTAGTGAGGGGGCCTGGGGCACTGAAGCTTTCTTT
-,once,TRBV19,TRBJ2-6,CASSKVESNWAGANVLTF,TGTGCCAGTAGTAAGGTGGAGAGTAACTGGGCTGGGGCCAACGTCCTGACTTTC
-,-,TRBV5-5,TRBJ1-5,CASSLAGRSNQPQHF,TGTGCCAGCAGCTTGGCGGGAAGGAGCAATCAGCCCCAGCATTTT
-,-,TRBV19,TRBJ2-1,CASSIGPRGSGSYNEQFF,TGTGCCAGTAGTATAGGGCCCCGCGGGTCAGGCTCCTACAATGAGCAGTTCTTC
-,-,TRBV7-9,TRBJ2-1,CASSSTGPDEQFF,TGTGCCAGCAGCTCCACAGGACCCGATGAGCAGTTCTTC
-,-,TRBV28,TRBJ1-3,CASSLIQGYGNTIYF,TGTGCCAGCAGTTTAATTCAGGGGTACGGAAACACCATATATTTT
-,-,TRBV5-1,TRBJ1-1,CASSSNPGGGTEAFF,TGCGCCAGCAGCTCGAACCCTGGGGGGGGCACTGAAGCTTTCTTT
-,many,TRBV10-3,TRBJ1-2,CAISERTPNYGYTF,TGTGCCATCAGTGAGCGGACACCTAACTATGGCTACACCTTC
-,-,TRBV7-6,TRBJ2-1,CASSERDSSFNEQFF,TGTGCCAGCAGCGAACGGGACTCTAGTTTTAATGAGCAGTTCTTC
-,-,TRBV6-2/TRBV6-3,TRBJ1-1,CASSYTGRYTEAFF,TGTGCCAGCAGTTACACAGGGAGATACACTGAAGCTTTCTTT